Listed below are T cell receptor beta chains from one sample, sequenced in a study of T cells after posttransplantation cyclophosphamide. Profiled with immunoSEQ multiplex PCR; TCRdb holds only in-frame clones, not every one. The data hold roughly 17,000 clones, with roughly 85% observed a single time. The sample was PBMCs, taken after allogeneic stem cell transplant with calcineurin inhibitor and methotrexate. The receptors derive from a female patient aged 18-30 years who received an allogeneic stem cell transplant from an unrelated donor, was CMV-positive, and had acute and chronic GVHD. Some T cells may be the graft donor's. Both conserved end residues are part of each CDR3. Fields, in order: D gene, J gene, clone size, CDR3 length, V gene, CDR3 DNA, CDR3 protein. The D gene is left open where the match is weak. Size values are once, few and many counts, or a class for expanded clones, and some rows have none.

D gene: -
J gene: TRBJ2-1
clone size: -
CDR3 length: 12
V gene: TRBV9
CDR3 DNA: TGTGCCAGCAGCGTAGCCTTCGATGAGCAGTTCTTC
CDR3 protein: CASSVAFDEQFF

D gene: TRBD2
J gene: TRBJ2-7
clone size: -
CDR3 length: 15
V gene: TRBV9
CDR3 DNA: TGTGCCAGCAGCGTAGAAGCGGGAGAAGTGTACGAGCAGTACTTC
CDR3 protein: CASSVEAGEVYEQYF

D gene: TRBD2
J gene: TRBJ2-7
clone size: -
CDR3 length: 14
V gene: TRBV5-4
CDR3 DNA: TGTGCCAGCAGCCCGGGGACTAGCGGCTACGAGCAGTACTTC
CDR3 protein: CASSPGTSGYEQYF

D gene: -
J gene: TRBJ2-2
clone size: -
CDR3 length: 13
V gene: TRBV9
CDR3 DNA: TGTGCCAGCACCCGTTATGTCACCGGGGAGCTGTTTTTT
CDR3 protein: CASTRYVTGELFF

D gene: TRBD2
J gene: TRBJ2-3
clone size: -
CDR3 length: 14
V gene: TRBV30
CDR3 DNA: TGTGCCTGGAGCGGCGGGAGGGGGCCAGATACGCAGTATTTT
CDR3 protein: CAWSGGRGPDTQYF

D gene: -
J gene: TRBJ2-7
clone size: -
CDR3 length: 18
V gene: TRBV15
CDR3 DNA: TGTGCCACCAGCAGTGAGGGTTTCGGAGACCGTAGTCCTTACGAGCAGTACTTC
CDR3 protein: CATSSEGFGDRSPYEQYF

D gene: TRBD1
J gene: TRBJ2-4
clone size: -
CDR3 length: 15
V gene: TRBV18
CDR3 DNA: TGTGCCAGCTCACCGACAGGGGGCGGAGGATCCATTCAGTACTTC
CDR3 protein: CASSPTGGGGSIQYF

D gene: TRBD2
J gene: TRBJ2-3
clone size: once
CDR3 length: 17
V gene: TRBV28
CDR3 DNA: TGTGCCAGCAGTTTAAGCCCGCTAGCGGAGTACACAGATACGCAGTATTTT
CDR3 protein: CASSLSPLAEYTDTQYF

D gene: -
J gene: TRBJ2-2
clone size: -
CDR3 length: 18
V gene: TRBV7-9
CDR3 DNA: TGTGCCAGCAGCTTAGCGATTCTTAAAAGCGGGTATGGCGGGGAGCTGTTTTTT
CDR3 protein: CASSLAILKSGYGGELFF

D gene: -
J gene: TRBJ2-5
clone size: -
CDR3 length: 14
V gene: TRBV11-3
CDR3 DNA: TGTGCCAGCAGCCCAGGGTTGGGGCAAGAGACCCAGTACTTC
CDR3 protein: CASSPGLGQETQYF

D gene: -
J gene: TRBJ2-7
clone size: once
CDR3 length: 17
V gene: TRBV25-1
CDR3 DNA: TGTGCCAGCAGTGAATCCGACTCCCACCGGCGAATCTACGAGCAGTACTTC
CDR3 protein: CASSESDSHRRIYEQYF

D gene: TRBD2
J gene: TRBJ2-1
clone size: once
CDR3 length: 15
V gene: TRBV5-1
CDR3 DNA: TGCGCCAGCAGCCTGGGACTAGTCGGGCACAATGAGCAGTTCTTC
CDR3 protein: CASSLGLVGHNEQFF

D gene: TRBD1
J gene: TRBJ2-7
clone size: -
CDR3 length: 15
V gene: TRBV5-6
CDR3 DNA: TGTGCCAGCAGCGTAACCGGGACAGGAGGGGCCGAGCAGTACTTC
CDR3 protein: CASSVTGTGGAEQYF

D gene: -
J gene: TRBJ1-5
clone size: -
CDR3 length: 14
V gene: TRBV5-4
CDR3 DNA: TGTGCCAGCAGCTTGTCGGTTAGCAATCAGCCCCAGCATTTT
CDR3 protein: CASSLSVSNQPQHF

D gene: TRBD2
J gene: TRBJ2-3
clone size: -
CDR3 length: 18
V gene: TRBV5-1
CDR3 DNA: TGCGCCAGCAGCTACGACTCCCGGACTAGCGCGAGCACAGATACGCAGTATTTT
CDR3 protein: CASSYDSRTSASTDTQYF

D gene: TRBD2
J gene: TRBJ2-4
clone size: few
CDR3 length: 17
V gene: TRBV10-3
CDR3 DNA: TGTGCCATCAGTGAGCCTGGACTAGCGGGAGGGCATGACATTCAGTACTTC
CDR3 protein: CAISEPGLAGGHDIQYF

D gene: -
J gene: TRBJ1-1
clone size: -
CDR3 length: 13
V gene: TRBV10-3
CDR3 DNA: TGTGCCGCGGGGCCTTACATGAACACTGAAGCTTTCTTT
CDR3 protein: CAAGPYMNTEAFF

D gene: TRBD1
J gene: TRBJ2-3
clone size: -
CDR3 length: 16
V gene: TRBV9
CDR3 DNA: TGTGCCAGCAGCGGGGGACAGGGTTCCCCCACAGATACGCAGTATTTT
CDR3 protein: CASSGGQGSPTDTQYF

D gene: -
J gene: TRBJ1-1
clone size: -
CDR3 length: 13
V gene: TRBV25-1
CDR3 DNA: TGTGCCAGCAGTTGGCCAGGAAACACTGAAGCTTTCTTT
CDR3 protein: CASSWPGNTEAFF

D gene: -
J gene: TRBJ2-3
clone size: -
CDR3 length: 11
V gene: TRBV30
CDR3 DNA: TGTGCCTGGCACCTATCTTATACGCAGTATTTT
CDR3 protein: CAWHLSYTQYF

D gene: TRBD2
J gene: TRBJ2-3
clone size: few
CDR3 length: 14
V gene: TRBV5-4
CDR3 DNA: TGTGCCAGCAGCTCTCGGACTAGCGCAGATACGCAGTATTTT
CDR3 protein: CASSSRTSADTQYF

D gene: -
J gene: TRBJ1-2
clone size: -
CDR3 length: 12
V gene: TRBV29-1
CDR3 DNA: TGCAGCGTTGAGCACGGAGTCTATGGCTACACCTTC
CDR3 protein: CSVEHGVYGYTF

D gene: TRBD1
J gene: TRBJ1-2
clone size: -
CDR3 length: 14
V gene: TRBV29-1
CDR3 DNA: TGCAGCGCCTGGGCCGACAGGGGCATAGATGGCTACACCTTC
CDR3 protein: CSAWADRGIDGYTF

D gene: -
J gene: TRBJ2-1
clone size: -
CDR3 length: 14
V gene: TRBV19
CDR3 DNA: TGTGCCAGTAGTATGGGACTCAACCCCAATGAGCAGTTCTTC
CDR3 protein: CASSMGLNPNEQFF

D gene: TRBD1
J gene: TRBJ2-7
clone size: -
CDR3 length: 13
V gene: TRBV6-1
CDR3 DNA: TGTGCCAGCAGCAAGACAGGGTCCTACGAGCAGTACTTC
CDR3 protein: CASSKTGSYEQYF

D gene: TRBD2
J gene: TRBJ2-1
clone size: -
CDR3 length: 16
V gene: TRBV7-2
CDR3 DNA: TGTGCCAGCAGCTTAGTTAGCGGGAGCTCCTACAATGAGCAGTTCTTC
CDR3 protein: CASSLVSGSSYNEQFF

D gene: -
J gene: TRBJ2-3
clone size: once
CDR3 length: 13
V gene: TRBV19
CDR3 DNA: TGTGCCAGTAGTGCACAGGGAGGGGATACGCAGTATTTT
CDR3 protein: CASSAQGGDTQYF

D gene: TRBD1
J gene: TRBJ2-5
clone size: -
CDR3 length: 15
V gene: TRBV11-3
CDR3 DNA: TGTGCCAGCAGCTTAGGTGGACAGGGCGGGGAGACCCAGTACTTC
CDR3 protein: CASSLGGQGGETQYF

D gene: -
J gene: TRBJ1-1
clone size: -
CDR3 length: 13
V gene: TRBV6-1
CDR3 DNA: TGTGCCAGCCGACAGGTGATGAACACTGAAGCTTTCTTT
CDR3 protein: CASRQVMNTEAFF

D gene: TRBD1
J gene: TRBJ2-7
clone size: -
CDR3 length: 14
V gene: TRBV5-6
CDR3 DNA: TGTGCCAGCAGCTCAGACGGACAGGTCTACGAGCAGTACTTC
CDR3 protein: CASSSDGQVYEQYF

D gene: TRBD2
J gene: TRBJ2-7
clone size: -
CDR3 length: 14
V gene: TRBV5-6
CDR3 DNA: TGTGCCAGCAGCTTATCAGCGGGGTACTACGAGCAGTACTTC
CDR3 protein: CASSLSAGYYEQYF

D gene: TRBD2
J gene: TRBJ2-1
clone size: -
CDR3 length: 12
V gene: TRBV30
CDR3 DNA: TGTGCCTGGAGTCTAGCGGTAAATGAGCAGTTCTTC
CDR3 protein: CAWSLAVNEQFF

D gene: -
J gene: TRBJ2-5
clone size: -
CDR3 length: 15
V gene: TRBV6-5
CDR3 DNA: TGTGCCAGCAGTTTGGGAGAAGGGCCCCAAGAGACCCAGTACTTC
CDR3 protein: CASSLGEGPQETQYF

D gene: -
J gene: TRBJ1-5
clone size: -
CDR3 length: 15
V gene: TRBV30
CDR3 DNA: TGTGCCTGGAGTGTACTGGGGCGGACAAATCAGCCCCAGCATTTT
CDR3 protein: CAWSVLGRTNQPQHF

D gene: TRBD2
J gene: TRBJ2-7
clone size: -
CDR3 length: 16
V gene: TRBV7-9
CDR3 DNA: TGTGCCAGCAGCTCGGATTTAGCGGGGCCCTCCTACGAGCAGTACTTC
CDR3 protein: CASSSDLAGPSYEQYF

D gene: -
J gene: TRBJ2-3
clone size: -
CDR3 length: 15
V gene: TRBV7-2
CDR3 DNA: TGTGCCAGCAGCTTAGCGGGAGCCCACACAGATACGCAGTATTTT
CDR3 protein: CASSLAGAHTDTQYF

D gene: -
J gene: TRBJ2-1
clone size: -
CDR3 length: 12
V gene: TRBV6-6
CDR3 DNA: TGTGCCAGCAGTGAGGGATACAATGAGCAGTTCTTC
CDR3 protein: CASSEGYNEQFF

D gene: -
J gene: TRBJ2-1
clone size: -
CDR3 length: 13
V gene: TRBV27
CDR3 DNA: TGTGCCAGCAGTTTTGGAGGACTCAATGAGCAGTTCTTC
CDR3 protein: CASSFGGLNEQFF

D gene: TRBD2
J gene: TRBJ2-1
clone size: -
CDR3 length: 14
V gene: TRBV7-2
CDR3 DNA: TGTGCCAGCAGCTTAGTAGCGGGAGCTAATGAGCAGTTCTTC
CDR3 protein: CASSLVAGANEQFF

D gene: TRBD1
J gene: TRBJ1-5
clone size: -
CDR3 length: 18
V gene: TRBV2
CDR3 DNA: TGTGCCAGCAGTGAAAGTGGACAGGGGGCGGTCGGCAATCAGCCCCAGCATTTT
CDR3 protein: CASSESGQGAVGNQPQHF

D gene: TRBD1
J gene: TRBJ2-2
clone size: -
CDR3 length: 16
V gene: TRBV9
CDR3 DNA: TGTGCCAGCAGCACCCAGACAGGGGGCGGCACCGGGGAGCTGTTTTTT
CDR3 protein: CASSTQTGGGTGELFF

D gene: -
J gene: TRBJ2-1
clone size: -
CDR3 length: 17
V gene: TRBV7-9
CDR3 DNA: TGTGCCAGCAGCTTACCCGAGGGTGGGGTTTCGTACAATGAGCAGTTCTTC
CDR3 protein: CASSLPEGGVSYNEQFF

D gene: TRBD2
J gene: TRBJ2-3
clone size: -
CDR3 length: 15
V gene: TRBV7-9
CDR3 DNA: TGTGCCAGCAGTCCCTCTAGCGGGAGCACAGATACGCAGTATTTT
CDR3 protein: CASSPSSGSTDTQYF

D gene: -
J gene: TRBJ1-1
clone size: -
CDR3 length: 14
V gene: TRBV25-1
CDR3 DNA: TGTGCCAGCAGTGAATCTGACAAGAACACTGAAGCTTTCTTT
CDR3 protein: CASSESDKNTEAFF

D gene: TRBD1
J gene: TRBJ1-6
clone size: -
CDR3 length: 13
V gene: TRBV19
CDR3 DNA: TGTGCCACCGCGGGACAGCGAGATTCACCCCTCCACTTT
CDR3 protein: CATAGQRDSPLHF

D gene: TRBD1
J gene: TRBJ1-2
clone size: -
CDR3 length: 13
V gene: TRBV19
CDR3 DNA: TGTGCCATAAGGGACAGCCTTAACTATGGCTACACCTTC
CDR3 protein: CAIRDSLNYGYTF

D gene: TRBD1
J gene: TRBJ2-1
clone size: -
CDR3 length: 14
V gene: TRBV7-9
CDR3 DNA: TGTGCCAGCAGCTCCGGGACAGCGGTCGATGAGCAGTTCTTC
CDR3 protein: CASSSGTAVDEQFF

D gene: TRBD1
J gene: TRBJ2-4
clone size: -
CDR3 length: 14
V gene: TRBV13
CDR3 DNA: TGTGCCAGCAGCTTTCGGACAGGGGAAAACATTCAGTACTTC
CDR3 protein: CASSFRTGENIQYF